This T cell receptor (beta chain) appears in the sequencing data of a study of shared clonotypes between healthy human individuals (dated by TCRdb to the early 2020s). For context, the study as a whole: Three men and two women, aged 18 to 49 years, made up the cohort. Different laboratories and diverse techniques were used to prepare libraries and sequence TCR repertoires, to increase sequencing depth and limit assay-specific biases. Between about 0.85 and 8.9 billion PBMCs per donor were obtained by leukapheresis. To estimate repertoire size and how much clonotypes are shared between individuals, the study performed deep sequencing of blood TCR repertoires from 4 to 6 healthy adults. For each donor, three plates each were used for CD4 naive and CD4 memory, two plates were used for CD8 naive, and one plate was used for CD8 memory.

Paper-wide results and their limitations: Incomplete sequencing was indicated by rarefaction of sorted-subset datasets, despite the large sequencing depth. Sampling was restricted to blood, and TCR repertoires in tissue are likely to differ from TCR repertoires in blood. Compared with non-shared clonotypes, the clonotypes found in all four sorted-subset donors had higher generation probabilities. Pairwise subsampling indicated that sequencing depth was expected to affect the degree of clonotype sharing among donors. Because the study included a small number of donors, the genetic and exposure-history diversity represented was limited. Approximately 4.8% of naive CD4, around 4% of naive CD8, about 2.4% of memory CD4, and around 0.42% of memory CD8 clonotypes were shared across several donors. Naive subsets generally had larger estimated clonotype richness than memory subsets.

TCR CDR3 regions were amplified from genomic DNA by multiplex PCR using the deep immunoSEQ assay. For each cell subset, the extracted genomic DNA was distributed evenly across all wells of several immunoSEQ 96-well plates, and each plate served as one replicate. For sorted subsets, roughly 190 ng of genomic DNA, equivalent to 30,000 or so T cell genomes, went into each replicate PCR. Purified libraries were measured with a Qubit 3.0 fluorometer, size-checked on a Bioanalyzer 2100, and measured again with the KAPA Library Quantification kit. A separate single-read 150-cycle Illumina NextSeq 550 flow cell was used to sequence each immunoSEQ 96-well plate. In the paper's pipeline: Because only junctional sequences without quality scores were contained in the immunoSEQ output, filtering matching that applied to full-length reads could not be performed. Sequences were annotated with PyIR, a Python wrapper for IgBLAST v1.9, using IMGT germline references to assign V/J genes and CDR3. Any read was removed if the V/J assignment was weak (E-value above 1e-6), the CDR3 was missing, or the read contained stop codons, out-of-frame junctions, or ambiguous translated residues. A V3J clonotype was defined by an identical inferred V gene, J gene, and CDR3 amino acid sequence. Percentage overlap between repertoires was calculated by dividing the number of shared unique clonotypes by the size of the smaller repertoire. Repertoire richness was assessed with RTK rarefaction, the Chao1 estimator, and Recon v2.1 estimates of unobserved clonotypes. Generation probabilities were computed with OLGA for all TCRbeta clonotypes obtained by the gDNA method from several donors. The clones in this table, taken by TCRdb from immuneACCESS, are in-frame only. Not every clone is retained; where verified, under half of the shortfall comes from an unresolved V gene, and the cause of the rest is unknown. Clone size and V and J calls were adopted from that table, with D and trimming inferred from the DNA. Within this sample are about 2.4 million clones, with roughly 93% of them counted one time only. The biggest ten clones account for approximately 0.37% of the sample.

The donors were healthy, HIV-negative adults who had no recently reported acute infections or vaccinations. Every donor was a Caucasian adult residing in Nashville, Tennessee, USA. Magnetic negative selection was used to enrich CD4+ T cells, after which naive cells were positively selected on CD45RA and the negative fraction became the memory subset. Blood was obtained by leukapheresis, after which PBMCs were separated by Ficoll-Histopaque density gradient centrifugation and cryopreserved in liquid nitrogen vapor phase. Analytical flow cytometry was used to check the purity and quantity of each magnetically sorted T cell population. From each sorted fraction, genomic DNA was isolated and quantified by UV absorbance on a Nanodrop 2000c. In regard to this clone: No cognate antigen has been identified for it. No qualities accompany the bases; no much larger clone lies one base away. This CDR3 is also generated by other DNA sequences in the sample.

From the cysteine up to the phenylalanine, the CDR3 has a length of 13 residues. The kept DNA is CDR3 alone, 39 bases in frame from the first base. From the germline V gene, CDR1 is KGHSH and CDR2 is LQKENI. The junction shows trimming of 2 bases on V and 5 bases on J, plus 9 bases between the germline ends. The sequenced sample consisted of naive CD4+ T cells from PBMCs. The meaning of the sample's cell subset or site label: CD45RA+ positively selected. The chain is made from TRBV18 and TRBJ2-5; D gene: possibly TRBD2, on 6 matching bases. This receptor was identified in a man between 18 and 35 years old in good health. Some clones in this sample may be carry-over from other donors' samples. The DNA sequence reads TGTGCCAGCTCACCAGGGCTAGCGGAGACCCAGTACTTC. It specifies CASSPGLAETQYF. Where the CDR3 stops, the reference TRBV18 and TRBJ2-5 genes take over; the full variable domain is NAGVMQNPRHLVRRRGQEARLRCSPMKGHSHVYWYRQLPEEGLKFMVYLQKENIIDESGMPKERFSAEFPKEGPSILRIQQVVRGDSAAYFCASSPGLAETQYFGPGTRLLVL.